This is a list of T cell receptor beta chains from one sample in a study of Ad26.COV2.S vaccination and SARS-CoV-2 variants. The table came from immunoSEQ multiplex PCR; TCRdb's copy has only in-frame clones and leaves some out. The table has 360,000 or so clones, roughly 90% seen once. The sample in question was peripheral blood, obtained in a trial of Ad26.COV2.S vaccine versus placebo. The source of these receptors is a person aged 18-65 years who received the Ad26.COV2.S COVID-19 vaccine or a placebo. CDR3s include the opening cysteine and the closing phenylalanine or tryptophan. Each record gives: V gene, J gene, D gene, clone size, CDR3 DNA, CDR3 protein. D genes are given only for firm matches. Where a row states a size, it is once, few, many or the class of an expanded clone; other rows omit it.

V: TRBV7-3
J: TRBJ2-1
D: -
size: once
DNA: TGTGCCAGCAGCTTAACGCGCTCGACAGATGAGCAGTTCTTC
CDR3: CASSLTRSTDEQFF

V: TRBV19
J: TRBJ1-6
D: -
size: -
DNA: TGTGCCAGTAGTTTCGCAAGAACAGCCGAAAATTCACCCCTCCACTTT
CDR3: CASSFARTAENSPLHF

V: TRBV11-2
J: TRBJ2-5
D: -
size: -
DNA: TGTGCCAGCAGCCTAGGGGGAGGCCCACTGGTGGAGACCCAGTACTTC
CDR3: CASSLGGGPLVETQYF

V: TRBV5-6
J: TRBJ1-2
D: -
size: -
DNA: TGTGCCAGCAGCCCGGGCTATCGGACAGACAACTATGGCTACACCTTC
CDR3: CASSPGYRTDNYGYTF

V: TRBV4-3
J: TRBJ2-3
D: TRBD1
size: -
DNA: TGCGCCAGCAGCCAAGGACCACCGGGACAGGGGGCATCCGATACGCAGTATTTT
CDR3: CASSQGPPGQGASDTQYF

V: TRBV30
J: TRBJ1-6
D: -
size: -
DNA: TGTGCCTGCCAAGAGGGGAGGGCCCGCTCCTATAATTCACCCCTCCACTTT
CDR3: CACQEGRARSYNSPLHF

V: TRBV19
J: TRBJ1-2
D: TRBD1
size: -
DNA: TGTGCCAGTAGGGACAGGGACCGGGATCACTATGGCTACACCTTC
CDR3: CASRDRDRDHYGYTF

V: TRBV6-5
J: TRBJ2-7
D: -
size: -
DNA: TGTGCCAGCAGTTACTCGAGGGGCCTAGCGAAGTACGAGCAGTACTTC
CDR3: CASSYSRGLAKYEQYF

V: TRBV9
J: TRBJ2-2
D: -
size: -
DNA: TGTGCCAGCAGCGTAGAAGTAGCCGTCGACACCGGGGAGCTGTTTTTT
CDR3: CASSVEVAVDTGELFF

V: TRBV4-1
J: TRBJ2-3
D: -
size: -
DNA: TGCGCCAGCAGCCAGTGGGACACAGATACGCAGTATTTT
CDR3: CASSQWDTDTQYF

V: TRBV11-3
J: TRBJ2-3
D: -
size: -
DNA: TGTGCCAGCAGCTTAGTGGATACGCAGTATTTT
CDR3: CASSLVDTQYF

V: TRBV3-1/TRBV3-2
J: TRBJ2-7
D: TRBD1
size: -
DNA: TGTGCCAGCAGCCAACGCGACAGGGGGTATTACGAGCAGTACTTC
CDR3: CASSQRDRGYYEQYF

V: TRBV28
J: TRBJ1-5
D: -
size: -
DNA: TGTGCCAGCAGTTTAGGGAGATGGAATCAGCCCCAGCATTTT
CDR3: CASSLGRWNQPQHF

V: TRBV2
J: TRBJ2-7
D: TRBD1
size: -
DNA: TGTGCCAGCCAACGGGGACAGACCTACGAGCAGTACTTC
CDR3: CASQRGQTYEQYF

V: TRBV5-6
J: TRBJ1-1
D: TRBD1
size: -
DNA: TGTGCCAGCAGCTTGGCAGGGACAGGGCGGGTCACTGAAGCTTTCTTT
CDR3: CASSLAGTGRVTEAFF

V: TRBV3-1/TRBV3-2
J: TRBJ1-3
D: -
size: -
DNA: TGTGCCAGCAGCCAAGACGGGGGGAGAAACACCATATATTTT
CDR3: CASSQDGGRNTIYF

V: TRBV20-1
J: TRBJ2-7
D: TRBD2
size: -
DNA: TGCAGTGCTAGTCTACTAGCGGGAGGGCCCTCTGCCGAGCAGTACTTC
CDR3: CSASLLAGGPSAEQYF

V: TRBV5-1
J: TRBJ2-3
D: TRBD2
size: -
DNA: TGCGCCAGCAGCTTGCTCCGTCCTAGCGGGATTGGTGGAGATACGCAGTATTTT
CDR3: CASSLLRPSGIGGDTQYF